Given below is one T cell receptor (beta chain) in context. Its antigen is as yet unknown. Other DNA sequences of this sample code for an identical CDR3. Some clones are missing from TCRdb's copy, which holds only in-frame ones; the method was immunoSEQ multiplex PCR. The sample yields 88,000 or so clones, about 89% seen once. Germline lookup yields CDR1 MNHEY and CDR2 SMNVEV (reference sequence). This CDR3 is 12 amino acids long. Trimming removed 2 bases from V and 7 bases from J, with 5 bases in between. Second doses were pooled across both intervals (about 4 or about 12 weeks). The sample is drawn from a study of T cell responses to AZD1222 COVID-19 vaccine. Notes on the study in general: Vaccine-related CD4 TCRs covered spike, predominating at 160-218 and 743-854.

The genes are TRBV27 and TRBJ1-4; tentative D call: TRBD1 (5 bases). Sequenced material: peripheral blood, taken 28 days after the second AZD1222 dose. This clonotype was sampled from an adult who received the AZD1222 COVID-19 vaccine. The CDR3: CASSLRGEKLFF. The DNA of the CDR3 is TGTGCCAGCAGTTTAAGGGGTGAAAAACTGTTTTTT.